The TCR beta chain described here comes from a study of shared clonotypes between healthy human individuals. General study points: The study found lower generation probabilities in non-shared clonotypes than in those shared by all four donors. Roughly 5.3% of naive CD4 clonotypes were common to a few donors.

Trimming pared 2 bases from V and 11 bases from J, leaving 16 bases between. CDR1 is SGHRS and CDR2 is YFSETQ in the germline V gene. This CDR3 spans 13 amino acids. With respect to this clone: No antigen is known for it.

It was at deep level that the assay was run. Clones were sequenced by immunoSEQ multiplex PCR, and TCRdb holds only the in-frame ones, with some missing. The data contain 950,000 to 1,100,000 clones, about 75% of them singletons. Sequenced sample: memory CD4+ T cells sorted from blood. The subset denotes: CD45RA-negative fraction. The clonotype originates from a man between 18 and 29 years old in good health. The rearrangement links TRBV5-1 to TRBJ1-1; D not resolved. The CDR3 DNA reads as TGCGCCAGCAGCTTCACGGAGGATACGTTCGCTTTCTTT. Translation: CASSFTEDTFAFF.